This TCR beta chain was captured in a study of control samples from healthy donors and cancer patients. CDR3 length: 14 amino acids. Germline V gene lookup returns CDR1 KGHSH and CDR2 LQKENI. Trimming cost V 6 bases and J 1 base, with 11 bases left between them. Generated by immunoSEQ multiplex PCR, the TCRdb table keeps only in-frame clones and is missing some. The sample includes 100,000 to 130,000 clones, approximately 82% of them seen just once. The sequence was obtained from a man aged 18 to 29 in good health. Sequencing was done on a sample of blood. This rearrangement joins TRBV18 to TRBJ2-3; D is uncertain. CDR3 nucleotides: TGTGCCAGCTCCCCGTTGAGAGGCACAGATACGCAGTATTTT. Encoded protein: CASSPLRGTDTQYF.